Listed below are T cell receptor beta chains from one sample, sequenced in a study of blood T cell repertoires in COVID-19. The repertoire was sequenced with immunoSEQ multiplex PCR; TCRdb's copy has only in-frame clones and lacks some. Of around 100,000 clones in the sample, around 90% were seen once. Sequencing was carried out using peripheral blood. The receptors stem from a human donor in a cohort sampled during active COVID-19. Each CDR3 is given with its conserved first and last residue. D genes are given only for firm matches. Clone size is stated in some rows and not others, as once, few, many or a class when expanded.

clone_size	d_call	v_call	j_call	cdr3_aa	cdr3_nt
-	-	TRBV19	TRBJ1-1	CASSKPGGANTEAFF	TGTGCCAGTAGCAAACCCGGTGGGGCGAACACTGAAGCTTTCTTT
-	-	TRBV18	TRBJ2-7	CASSPSTAYEQYF	TGTGCCAGCTCACCATCGACAGCCTACGAGCAGTACTTC
-	TRBD1	TRBV25-1	TRBJ1-2	CASSDDRVHYGYTF	TGTGCCAGCAGTGATGACAGGGTACACTATGGCTACACCTTC
-	-	TRBV6-1	TRBJ2-5	CASSEQGNQETQYF	TGTGCCAGCAGTGAACAGGGTAATCAAGAGACCCAGTACTTC
-	-	TRBV18	TRBJ1-4	CASSPNFATNEKLFF	TGTGCCAGCTCGCCGAACTTTGCAACTAATGAAAAACTGTTTTTT
-	TRBD1	TRBV18	TRBJ1-1	CASSDRDSAEAFF	TGTGCCAGCTCAGACAGGGACTCCGCTGAAGCTTTCTTT
-	TRBD1	TRBV28	TRBJ1-2	CASTFRRTGGGGYTF	TGTGCCAGCACCTTTCGCCGGACAGGGGGCGGTGGCTACACCTTC
-	-	TRBV6-4	TRBJ1-1	CASSDSNPVAEAFF	TGTGCCAGCAGTGACTCGAATCCGGTTGCGGAAGCTTTCTTT
-	TRBD2	TRBV9	TRBJ2-7	CASSAGTSKEQYF	TGTGCCAGCAGCGCCGGGACTAGTAAAGAGCAGTACTTC
-	-	TRBV25-1	TRBJ1-4	CASSGSTGPNEKLFF	TGTGCCAGCAGTGGATCGACAGGTCCTAATGAAAAACTGTTTTTT
-	-	TRBV28	TRBJ2-7	CASSLWGATYEQYF	TGTGCCAGCAGTTTATGGGGAGCGACCTACGAGCAGTACTTC
-	-	TRBV24-1	TRBJ2-1	CATSVGQGMYNEQFF	TGTGCCACCAGTGTAGGGCAGGGGATGTACAATGAGCAGTTCTTC
-	-	TRBV29-1	TRBJ2-2	CIGQVTGELFF	TGCATCGGTCAGGTCACCGGGGAGCTGTTTTTT
-	-	TRBV11-2	TRBJ2-2	CASSFPSGELFF	TGTGCCAGCAGCTTTCCGTCCGGGGAGCTGTTTTTT
-	-	TRBV5-4	TRBJ1-4	CASSLFGAGGEKLFF	TGTGCCAGCAGCTTGTTTGGCGCGGGGGGTGAAAAACTGTTTTTT
-	TRBD2	TRBV18	TRBJ2-1	CASSPPAGGNYNEQFF	TGTGCCAGCTCACCACCAGCGGGGGGGAACTACAATGAGCAGTTCTTC
few	-	TRBV11-2	TRBJ2-5	CASSPERGGVRMGETQYF	TGTGCCAGCAGCCCCGAGAGGGGGGGCGTGAGAATGGGAGAGACCCAGTACTTC
-	TRBD1	TRBV11-2	TRBJ2-7	CASSSGTALVEQYF	TGTGCCAGCAGCTCGGGGACAGCTCTGGTCGAGCAGTACTTC
few	-	TRBV12-3/TRBV12-4	TRBJ1-1	CASSPRTEAFF	TGTGCCAGCAGTCCCCGGACAGAAGCTTTCTTT
once	-	TRBV7-9	TRBJ1-4	CASSLAPSFSEKLFF	TGTGCCAGCAGCTTAGCCCCAAGCTTTTCTGAAAAACTGTTTTTT
once	-	TRBV29-1	TRBJ1-2	CSVVEEGHYGYTF	TGCAGCGTTGTTGAGGAGGGTCACTATGGCTACACCTTC
-	-	TRBV6-2/TRBV6-3	TRBJ2-4	CASSPTGILAKNIQYF	TGTGCCAGCAGTCCCACAGGGATACTAGCCAAAAACATTCAGTACTTC
-	-	TRBV6-4	TRBJ1-1	CASSDGESTEAFF	TGTGCCAGCAGTGACGGGGAGAGCACTGAAGCTTTCTTT
once	TRBD2	TRBV5-6	TRBJ2-3	CASSSRLAGAEGTQYF	TGTGCCAGCAGCTCCCGACTAGCGGGGGCCGAGGGTACGCAGTATTTT
-	-	TRBV6-6	TRBJ2-4	CASSSRTPGKNIQYF	TGTGCCAGCAGTTCTCGTACCCCGGGCAAAAACATTCAGTACTTC
-	TRBD2	TRBV5-1	TRBJ2-1	CASSFGSGGPYNEQFF	TGCGCCAGCAGCTTCGGGTCGGGGGGGCCCTACAATGAGCAGTTCTTC
-	TRBD1	TRBV30	TRBJ2-7	CAWSVTGLNEQYF	TGTGCCTGGAGTGTGACAGGGCTCAACGAGCAGTACTTC
few	-	TRBV7-9	TRBJ2-2	CASSQRREGELFF	TGTGCCAGCAGCCAGAGACGGGAAGGGGAGCTGTTTTTT
once	-	TRBV6-1	TRBJ1-3	CASSESWASGNTIYF	TGTGCCAGCAGTGAATCGTGGGCGTCTGGAAACACCATATATTTT
-	TRBD2	TRBV7-8	TRBJ2-7	CASSLELAGIYEQYF	TGTGCCAGCAGCTTAGAATTAGCGGGGATCTACGAGCAGTACTTC
-	-	TRBV4-3	TRBJ2-1	CASSQVAEYNEQFF	TGCGCCAGCAGCCAAGTCGCGGAATACAATGAGCAGTTCTTC
-	-	TRBV7-9	TRBJ2-7	CASSSSGQSFHEQYF	TGTGCCAGCAGCTCCTCCGGACAGAGCTTCCACGAGCAGTACTTC
-	TRBD1	TRBV4-1	TRBJ1-1	CASSQDLGTGGTEAFF	TGCGCCAGCAGCCAAGATCTCGGGACAGGGGGTACTGAAGCTTTCTTT
-	TRBD2	TRBV7-9	TRBJ2-7	CASRQVAGGTYEQYF	TGTGCCAGCAGACAAGTAGCGGGGGGAACCTACGAGCAGTACTTC
-	-	TRBV5-1	TRBJ2-1	CASSPGTGYLDEQFF	TGCGCCAGCAGCCCCGGTACAGGTTACTTGGATGAGCAGTTCTTC
-	TRBD1	TRBV6-4	TRBJ1-1	CASSRQGDTEAFF	TGTGCCAGCAGTCGACAGGGGGACACTGAAGCTTTCTTT
-	TRBD1	TRBV30	TRBJ2-7	CALFLGQGAHEQYF	TGTGCCCTATTCTTGGGGCAGGGGGCCCACGAGCAGTACTTC
-	TRBD2	TRBV7-2	TRBJ2-2	CASSLARRTSGPDGELFF	TGTGCCAGCAGCTTAGCGCGTCGGACTAGCGGACCGGACGGGGAGCTGTTTTTT
-	TRBD2	TRBV7-6	TRBJ2-1	CASSGPRTSGGPYNEQFF	TGTGCCAGCAGCGGTCCCCGGACTAGCGGGGGGCCCTACAATGAGCAGTTCTTC
-	-	TRBV18	TRBJ2-5	CASSPRRSRSSQETQYF	TGTGCCAGCTCACCACGTCGTAGTAGGAGTTCGCAAGAGACCCAGTACTTC
-	TRBD2	TRBV14	TRBJ2-2	CASSRIGTSGNTGELFF	TGTGCCAGCAGCCGAATAGGGACTAGCGGTAACACCGGGGAGCTGTTTTTT
-	-	TRBV6-1	TRBJ2-7	CASSSLYEQYF	TGTGCCAGCAGTTCACTTTACGAGCAGTACTTC
once	TRBD2	TRBV15	TRBJ2-5	CATSKSVAGVETQYF	TGTGCCACCAGCAAGTCGGTCGCGGGGGTGGAGACCCAGTACTTC
few	-	TRBV4-1	TRBJ1-5	CASSQEAAAHSNQPQHF	TGCGCCAGCAGCCAAGAGGCAGCGGCTCATAGCAATCAGCCCCAGCATTTT
-	TRBD2	TRBV29-1	TRBJ2-1	CSALGLAGGGHNEQFF	TGCAGCGCCCTCGGACTAGCGGGAGGGGGGCACAATGAGCAGTTCTTC
once	-	TRBV6-5	TRBJ1-1	CATPRGTEAFF	TGTGCCACCCCTCGCGGGACTGAAGCTTTCTTT
once	-	TRBV15	TRBJ1-1	CATSRDVQGGAEAFF	TGTGCCACCAGCAGAGATGTTCAGGGAGGCGCTGAAGCTTTCTTT
-	-	TRBV5-8	TRBJ1-1	CASSLALRDFEAFF	TGTGCCAGCAGCTTGGCCTTAAGGGACTTCGAAGCTTTCTTT
-	-	TRBV21-1	TRBJ1-4	CASSKNEIPGNALQEKLFF	TGTGCCAGCAGCAAAAATGAGATACCCGGGAACGCCCTACAGGAAAAACTGTTTTTT